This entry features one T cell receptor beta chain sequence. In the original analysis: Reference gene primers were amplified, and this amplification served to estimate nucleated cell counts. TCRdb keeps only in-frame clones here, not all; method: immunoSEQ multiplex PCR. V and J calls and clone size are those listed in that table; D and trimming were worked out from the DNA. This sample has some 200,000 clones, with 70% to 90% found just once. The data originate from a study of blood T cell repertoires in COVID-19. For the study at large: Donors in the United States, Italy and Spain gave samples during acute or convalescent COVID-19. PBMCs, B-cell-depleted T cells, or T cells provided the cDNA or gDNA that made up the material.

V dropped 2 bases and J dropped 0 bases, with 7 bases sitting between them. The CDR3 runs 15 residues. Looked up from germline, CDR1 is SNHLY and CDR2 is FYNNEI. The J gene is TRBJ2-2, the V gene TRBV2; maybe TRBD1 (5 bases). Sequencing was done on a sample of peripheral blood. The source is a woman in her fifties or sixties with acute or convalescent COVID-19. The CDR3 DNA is TGTGCCAGCAGTGAAATAGGGGCGAACACCGGGGAGCTGTTTTTT. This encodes CASSEIGANTGELFF.